These 15 T cell receptor beta chains share one sample of origin, sequenced in a study of T cells after yellow fever vaccination. MiXCR was run by TCRdb on the 5' RACE reads, yielding one entry per CDR3 protein. Among over 150,000 distinct CDR3 sequences, 6% to 7.5% were seen once, and the ten largest hold over 2%. Sequenced material: CD4+ T cells sorted from PBMCs, taken more than 4 days after the first yellow fever vaccination. Receptor source: a man between 18 and 35 years old who received the YFV17D yellow fever vaccine.

This clonotype was seen ten or more times. The genes are TRBV27 and TRBJ1-6; 9 bases fit TRBD1. The V segment lost 6 bases and the J segment 9 bases; nucleotides outside the gene matches: 9. The CDR3 loop spans 15 amino acids. Per the germline V gene, CDR1 is MNHEY and CDR2 is SMNVEV (reference sequence). CDR3 sequence (DNA): TGTGCCAGCAGGGCTAGGGACAGGGTGGTTTCACCCCTCCACTTT. It specifies CASRARDRVVSPLHF.

The chain joins TRBV12-3 or TRBV12-4 to TRBJ2-2, with D tentatively TRBD1 (6 bases). The V gene lost 8 bases and the J gene lost 4 bases, with 20 bases spanning the gap. CDR3 length equals 16 residues. CDR3 DNA: TGTGCCAGCGGATTTTGGGGGCAGGCGCCCACCGGGGAGCTGTTTTTT. Encoded protein: CASGFWGQAPTGELFF.

Ten or more counts support this clonotype. The rearrangement uses TRBV7-2 and TRBJ2-7, with D unresolved. The CDR3 spans 14 residues. Between the trimmed V and J ends, which lost 3 bases and 4 bases, there was a span of 13 bases. Germline CDR1 is SGHTA and CDR2 is FQGNSA. This chain's CDR3 is CASSFGSPSYEQYF. CDR3 sequence (DNA): TGTGCCAGCAGCTTTGGGTCCCCGTCTTACGAGCAGTACTTC.

This clonotype was counted only a few times. J is TRBJ1-2 and V is TRBV7-9; tentatively, D is TRBD1 (5 bases). Between the trimmed V and J ends, which lost 5 bases and 5 bases, there was a span of 9 bases. Germline assignment: CDR1 SEHNR and CDR2 FQNEAQ (reference sequence). This CDR3 is built from 12 residues. CDR3 sequence reads: CASSKTAYGYTF. For the CDR3, the DNA is TGTGCCAGCAGCAAGACAGCTTATGGCTACACCTTC.

V is TRBV18 and J is TRBJ1-1; no firm D call. The V end was cut by 1 base, the J end by 5 bases, with 5 bases between. The germline V gene has CDR1 KGHSH and CDR2 LQKENI. The CDR3 has 12 residues. As DNA, the CDR3 is TGTGCCAGCTCACCACTGGTGACTGAAGCTTTCTTT. Its protein is CASSPLVTEAFF. Based on the CDR3 plus reference TRBV18 and TRBJ1-1, the full variable domain is NAGVMQNPRHLVRRRGQEARLRCSPMKGHSHVYWYRQLPEEGLKFMVYLQKENIIDESGMPKERFSAEFPKEGPSILRIQQVVRGDSAAYFCASSPLVTEAFFGQGTRLTVV.

This clonotype was seen repeatedly, ten times or more. The J gene is TRBJ2-1, the V gene TRBV5-1, with a possible D match to TRBD2 (5 bases). CDR3 size: 14 residues. Deletions cut 2 bases from V and 1 base from J, with 7 bases between. In germline, CDR1 is SGHRS, CDR2 YFSETQ. Written as DNA, the CDR3 is TGCGCCAGCAGCTTCCCGGGGTCCTACAATGAGCAGTTCTTC. Translated, it gives CASSFPGSYNEQFF.

This clonotype was recorded many times. The J gene is TRBJ2-1, the V gene TRBV4-1; D is unresolved. V gave up 1 base and J gave up 4 bases, with 11 bases separating them. Per germline, CDR1 MGHRA and CDR2 YSYEKL. There are 15 residues in the CDR3. This chain's CDR3 is CASSQGGREYNEQFF. The CDR3 region has the DNA TGCGCCAGCAGCCAAGGTGGGCGAGAATACAATGAGCAGTTCTTC.

This clonotype was observed a few times. CDR3 region: CASSYRASGGPNEQFF. The CDR3 region has the DNA TGTGCCAGCAGTTACAGGGCTAGCGGGGGCCCCAATGAGCAGTTCTTC. The rearrangement uses TRBV6-2 or TRBV6-3 and TRBJ2-1, with 10 bases identical to TRBD2. The CDR3 consists of 16 residues. Germline values: CDR1 MNHEY, CDR2 SVGEGT. Trimming took 2 bases from V and 6 from J; bases not matched to a gene: 7.

This clonotype was counted at least ten times. The chain has TRBV7-2 and TRBJ1-5; 8 bases align to TRBD1. The V gene's germline CDR1 is SGHTA and CDR2 FQGNSA. J was trimmed by 0 bases and V by 5 bases; bases with no gene match: 3. The CDR3 loop spans 15 amino acids. The CDR3 spells CASSAGQGSNQPQHF. The CDR3 DNA follows: TGTGCCAGCAGCGCCGGACAGGGTAGCAATCAGCCCCAGCATTTT.

This clonotype was observed a handful of times. The chain has TRBV6-5 and TRBJ2-3; D ambiguous. Per germline, CDR1 MNHEY and CDR2 SVGAGI. The CDR3 loop spans 13 amino acids. V was cut by 5 bases and J by 4 bases, with 10 bases left in between. The chain's CDR3 is CASSADVSDTQYF. The CDR3 DNA sequence: TGTGCCAGCAGTGCGGACGTTTCAGATACGCAGTATTTT.

At least ten counts were recorded for this clonotype. The chain links TRBV7-8 to TRBJ2-7, with D possibly being TRBD1 (6 bases). V was clipped by 3 bases and J by 5 bases, with 14 bases between them. Germline V gives CDR1 SGHVS, CDR2 FQNEAQ. This CDR3 contains 14 residues. CDR3 DNA sequence: TGTGCCAGCAGCTTTCGCCAGGGGTACCACGAGCAGTACTTC. Protein sequence: CASSFRQGYHEQYF.

In its sample, this clonotype was seen many times. The genes are TRBV12-3 or TRBV12-4 and TRBJ1-2, with D hard to call. With 0 bases removed from V and 2 bases from J, the gap between germline ends came to 13 bases. The CDR3 extends over 16 amino acids. Here the CDR3 DNA reads TGTGCCAGCAGTTTAGCGCAAGGGCCAGTAAACTATGGCTACACCTTC. It is translated as CASSLAQGPVNYGYTF.

This clonotype was observed many times. The chain couples TRBV2 to TRBJ2-7; unclear D gene. The CDR3 sequence is 12 residues long. From germline, CDR1 is SNHLY and CDR2 FYNNEI. V shed 4 bases and J shed 6 bases, with 10 bases lying between them. This CDR3 is CASSVGGLEQYF. The CDR3, as DNA: TGTGCCAGCAGTGTGGGTGGGCTCGAGCAGTACTTC.

This clonotype was observed many times. The rearrangement links TRBV20-1 to TRBJ1-4, with 7 bases that match TRBD1. V gave up 1 base and J gave up 3 bases; unmatched junction bases: 2. This CDR3 spans 14 amino acids. Germline-derived CDR1 and CDR2 are DFQATT and SNEGSKA (reference sequence). CDR3 in amino acids: CSARGTGPNEKLFF. The CDR3 bases are TGCAGTGCTAGAGGGACAGGCCCTAATGAAAAACTGTTTTTT.

V is TRBV12-3 or TRBV12-4 and J is TRBJ1-2; D is unresolved. The CDR3 is made up of 12 amino acids. V was pared by 5 bases and J by 8 bases, with 12 bases between. The CDR3 here is CASSNMVQGYTF. The CDR3 bases are TGTGCCAGCAGTAACATGGTTCAAGGCTACACCTTC.